This record concerns one T cell receptor (beta chain) sequence. This sample is part of a study of PD-L1 blockade in urothelial cancer. The overall study: Bladder-origin urothelial cancer in males described about 85% of the 29 patients.

Generated by immunoSEQ multiplex PCR, the TCRdb table keeps only in-frame clones and is missing some. The sample gives tens of thousands of clones, 90% of which show up once; roughly 10% is in the top ten. Germline CDR1 is MDHEN and CDR2 is SYDVKM. This CDR3 has 12 residues. V was clipped by 6 bases and J by 3 bases, with 6 bases between them. The receptor's source is a man between 60 and 75 years old with urothelial cancer. The rearrangement links TRBV28 to TRBJ2-1; possible D gene TRBD2, 5 bases. The input for sequencing was PBMCs, taken around atezolizumab (anti-PD-L1) treatment. As DNA, the CDR3 is TGTGCCAGCAGCACTAGCTACAATGAGCAGTTCTTC. This encodes CASSTSYNEQFF.